The 5 T cell receptor beta chains given below trace back to one sample, sequenced in a study of cytomegalovirus exposure and HLA in healthy donors. PCR involved 60 Vbeta and 13 Jbeta primers. Assay used: immunoSEQ multiplex PCR; TCRdb lists only in-frame clones, some missing. The table includes approximately 110,000 clones, about four fifths detected once. The specimen was PBMCs. The receptors shown here come from a young man in good health and CMV-seropositive.

This clone was observed a handful of times. The sample contains more than one DNA sequence encoding this CDR3. V is TRBV6-6 and J is TRBJ2-5; D is possibly TRBD1 (5 bases). The CDR3 totals 12 residues. Germline loops: CDR1 MNHNY, CDR2 SVGAGI (reference sequence). Trimming took 5 bases from V and 2 from J, leaving 6 bases between them. The CDR3 nucleotides are TGTGCCAGCAGTCCAGGGCAAGAGACCCAGTACTTC. Translation gives CASSPGQETQYF.

This clone came up a few times. This chain connects TRBV30 to TRBJ1-6; TRBD1 matches at 9 bases. CDR3 length: 14 amino acids. Trimming at V came to 4 bases and at J to 7 bases, leaving 5 bases not matched to a gene. Germline V gene lookup returns CDR1 GTSNPN and CDR2 SVGIG (reference sequence). The CDR3, as DNA: TGTGCCTGGAACTCCGGGACAGGGAATTCACCCCTCCACTTT. It is translated as CAWNSGTGNSPLHF. The variable domain in full, completed from reference TRBV30 and TRBJ1-6, reads SQTIHQWPATLVQPVGSPLSLECTVEGTSNPNLYWYRQAAGRGLQLLFYSVGIGQISSEVPQNLSASRPQDRQFILSSKKLLLSDSGFYLCAWNSGTGNSPLHFGNGTRLTVT.

DNA for the CDR3: TGTGCCAGTACTTGGAGGGAAAGCAATCAGCCCCAGCATTTT. Its translation is CASTWRESNQPQHF. V and J are TRBV19 and TRBJ1-5, with unresolved D. V lost 7 bases and J lost 1, with 11 bases in between. The CDR3 sequence is 14 residues long. CDR1 LNHDA and CDR2 SQIVND come from the germline V gene (reference sequence).

This clone has just a few counts. This chain uses TRBV5-4 with TRBJ1-1; TRBD1 might be the D (5 bases). The ends were cut back, 3 bases at V and 0 bases at J, with 12 bases in the middle. This CDR3 has 15 amino acids. CDR1 is SGHNT, CDR2 YYREEE, per germline (reference sequence). CDR3 sequence (DNA): TGTGCCAGCAGCTCGGAGTGGGGGGTGAACACTGAAGCTTTCTTT. Translating it yields CASSSEWGVNTEAFF.

This chain connects TRBV2 to TRBJ1-6; D gene unclear. From germline, CDR1 is SNHLY and CDR2 FYNNEI. Trimming took off 6 bases at V and 0 bases at J, with 12 bases between the two ends. This CDR3 is 16 amino acids long. This CDR3 is CASRTYRSSYNSPLHF. CDR3 coding DNA: TGTGCCAGCAGAACTTACCGGAGCTCCTATAATTCACCCCTCCACTTT.